This TCR beta chain emerged from a study of blood T cell repertoires in COVID-19. The repertoire was sequenced with immunoSEQ multiplex PCR; TCRdb's copy has only in-frame clones and lacks some. The sample records 150,000 to 190,000 clones, 80% to 90% being singletons. The TCR sequence derives from a woman aged 60-75 years with COVID-19, enrolled during active disease. Sequenced: peripheral blood.

Here the CDR3 DNA reads TGTGCCAGCAGTCCGAGGGGGACAGGGATAAACTATGGCTACACCTTC. Protein sequence: CASSPRGTGINYGYTF. The J gene is TRBJ1-2, the V gene TRBV27, with 9 bases matching TRBD1. With V trimmed by 5 bases and J by 2 bases, 9 bases remained unmatched. The germline gives CDR1 MNHEY, CDR2 SMNVEV (reference sequence). CDR3 size: 16 residues.